This TCR beta chain was obtained from a study of T-cell reconstitution after alpha-beta-depleted transplantation in children. With V trimmed by 3 bases and J by 3 bases, 10 bases remained unmatched. Germline CDR1 SEHNR, CDR2 FQNEAQ (reference sequence). This CDR3 comprises 16 residues. Only a few counts were recorded for this clonotype. The authors prepared the TCRbeta library with unique molecular identifiers. One entry per CDR3 protein results from TCRdb running MiXCR on the PCR reads. The sample includes over 200,000 distinct CDR3 sequences, around 10% of them seen just once. This chain joins TRBV7-9 and TRBJ1-1, with 7 nucleotides matching TRBD1. This receptor was identified in a human donor who donated a stem cell graft to a child with acute lymphoblastic leukemia. The material was PBMCs from the stem cell graft donor, obtained from the stem cell graft. CDR3 residues: CASSFTQGVGDTEAFF. In nucleotides, the CDR3 is TGTGCCAGCAGCTTTACGCAGGGGGTAGGGGACACTGAAGCTTTCTTT.